Listed below are T cell receptor beta chains from one sample, sequenced in a study of OX40 agonist ivuxolimab in advanced cancers. Method: immunoSEQ multiplex PCR; TCRdb's copy keeps in-frame clones and lacks some. The sample lists about 90,000 clones; around 88% were seen once. Source: CD4+ or CD8+ T cells sorted from blood, taken in a trial of the OX40 agonist ivuxolimab. The source of these receptors is an adult with an advanced solid tumor such as melanoma, head and neck, liver or kidney cancer. CDR3s include the opening cysteine and the closing phenylalanine or tryptophan. A D gene is named only where the DNA matches it firmly. Some rows have no size entry. The others give once, few or many, or a class for an expanded clone.

V	length	J	D	size	DNA	CDR3
TRBV15	15	TRBJ1-5	NA	NA	TGTGCCACCAGCAGGGGAAGGTATAGCAATCAGCCCCAGCATTTT	CATSRGRYSNQPQHF
TRBV28	12	TRBJ1-4	NA	NA	TGTGCCAGCTTCTCAGATAATGAAAAACTGTTTTTT	CASFSDNEKLFF
TRBV5-4	16	TRBJ2-1	TRBD2	NA	TGTGCCAGCAGCTTGCCAACTAGCGGGGGATACAATGAGCAGTTCTTC	CASSLPTSGGYNEQFF
TRBV7-3	15	TRBJ2-7	TRBD2	NA	TGTGCCAGCAGCCCGACGGGACTACGCTCCTACGAGCAGTACTTC	CASSPTGLRSYEQYF
TRBV5-1	16	TRBJ1-2	TRBD1	NA	TGCGCCAGCAGCCCACACTCCGGACAGGGGCGGGATGGCTACACCTTC	CASSPHSGQGRDGYTF
TRBV18	12	TRBJ2-7	NA	once	TGTGCCAGCTCACTGGAAGGACACGAGCAGTACTTC	CASSLEGHEQYF
TRBV18	15	TRBJ2-7	TRBD2	NA	TGTGCCAGCTCACCACCCAGCGGGGCCCCCTACAAGCAGTACTTC	CASSPPSGAPYKQYF
TRBV19	15	TRBJ2-7	TRBD1	NA	TGTGCCAGTAGTATCCTACAGGGGGCAAACTACGAGCAGTACTTC	CASSILQGANYEQYF
TRBV11-2	15	TRBJ2-7	TRBD2	NA	TGTGCCAGCAGCCCCGGACTAGCGAGAGCCTACGAGCAGTACTTC	CASSPGLARAYEQYF
TRBV6-6	16	TRBJ1-4	NA	NA	TGTGCCACCTCACGCCGGGCCGACCCAACTAATGAAAAACTGTTTTTT	CATSRRADPTNEKLFF
TRBV11-3	11	TRBJ2-1	NA	NA	TGTGCCAGTGGGCGGAGCAATGAGCAGTTCTTC	CASGRSNEQFF
TRBV2	15	TRBJ1-3	NA	few	TGTGCCAGCAGCGTACAGGGATCATCTGGAAACACCATATATTTT	CASSVQGSSGNTIYF